The 28 T cell receptor beta chains in this list originate from one sample, sequenced in a study of T cells after yellow fever vaccination. TCRdb re-analysed the 5' RACE reads in MiXCR, keeping a single row per CDR3 protein. The table has 500,000 to 700,000 distinct CDR3 sequences, 15% to 20% seen once. The sample was PBMCs, taken 15 days after the yellow fever booster vaccination. The receptors were sampled from a man aged 30-40 years who received the YFV17D yellow fever vaccine.

This clonotype showed up just a few times. CDR3 loop: CASSLSQGYYEQYF. CDR3 DNA sequence: TGTGCCAGCAGTTTATCTCAGGGATACTACGAGCAGTACTTC. The V call is TRBV27, the J call TRBJ2-7, with D perhaps TRBD1 (5 bases). V was pared by 0 bases and J by 3 bases, with 9 bases between. The CDR3 runs 14 residues. The germline V gene encodes CDR1 MNHEY and CDR2 SMNVEV (reference sequence).

The sample holds one count of this clonotype. The genes are TRBV15 and TRBJ2-1; 12 positions agree with TRBD2. The CDR3 has 16 amino acids. Unmatched junction bases numbered 5, after V lost 4 bases and J lost 4 bases. CDR1 is LNHNV and CDR2 is YYDKDF in the germline V gene (reference sequence). This chain's CDR3 is CATSKTTSGSYNEQFF. Here the CDR3 DNA reads TGTGCCACCAGCAAAACGACTAGCGGGAGTTACAATGAGCAGTTCTTC.

This clonotype was seen only a few times. The chain is built from TRBV19 and TRBJ2-7; D is unclear. This CDR3 is built from 11 residues. Germline V gives CDR1 LNHDA, CDR2 SQIVND (reference sequence). Trimming removed 2 bases from V and 7 bases from J, with 6 bases in between. CDR3 bases: TGTGCCAGTAGTATAAAGTGGGAGCAGTACTTC. As protein: CASSIKWEQYF.

This clonotype was picked up a small number of times. The rearrangement joins TRBV7-2 to TRBJ2-4; D is undetermined. Germline lookup yields CDR1 SGHTA and CDR2 FQGNSA. This CDR3 region has 13 residues. Trimming removed 4 bases at V and 6 bases at J, with 10 bases between. In DNA form, the CDR3 reads TGTGCCAGCAGCTCCCGCTCGGGAAACATTCAGTACTTC. Translated, it gives CASSSRSGNIQYF.

The count of this clonotype is one. The rearrangement links TRBV19 to TRBJ2-7; D remains ambiguous. V was trimmed by 2 bases and J by 0 bases, leaving 8 bases between them. CDR3 length equals 14 residues. Germline V gene lookup returns CDR1 LNHDA and CDR2 SQIVND (reference sequence). CDR3 sequence: CASSIQPFSYEQYF. The CDR3 DNA reads as TGTGCCAGTAGTATACAGCCATTCTCCTACGAGCAGTACTTC. The complete variable domain, with remaining parts taken from reference TRBV19 and TRBJ2-7, reads DGGITQSPKYLFRKEGQNVTLSCEQNLNHDAMYWYRQDPGQGLRLIYYSQIVNDFQKGDIAEGYSVSREKKESFPLTVTSAQKNPTAFYLCASSIQPFSYEQYFGPGTRLTVT.

This clonotype has just a few counts. The chain uses TRBV20-1 and TRBJ2-1; unclear D gene. Trimming shortened V by 5 bases and J by 3 bases, and 17 bases separated the two germline ends. Germline assignment: CDR1 DFQATT and CDR2 SNEGSKA (reference sequence). The CDR3 is made up of 15 amino acids. The DNA of the CDR3 is TGCAGTGCTCAAAAGGGCGAGGCTAGCTACAATGAGCAGTTCTTC. This gives the protein CSAQKGEASYNEQFF.

The gene calls are TRBV11-2 and TRBJ2-5; D uncertain. The CDR3 sequence is 13 residues long. CDR1 and CDR2 from the germline V gene are SGHAT and FQNNGV. V lost 4 bases, J lost 10 bases, and 16 bases lay in between. CDR3 protein: CASSSTVSVSQYF. CDR3 sequence (DNA): TGTGCCAGCAGCTCGACTGTGTCGGTCAGCCAGTACTTC.

The chain links TRBV12-3 or TRBV12-4 to TRBJ2-5, with D hard to call. Deletions cut 6 bases from V and 0 bases from J, with 11 bases between. The CDR3 spans 14 residues. The chain's CDR3 is CASRPGTYQETQYF. The CDR3 DNA reads as TGTGCCAGCAGGCCTGGAACGTACCAAGAGACCCAGTACTTC.

The V and J genes are TRBV7-3 and TRBJ2-3; a weak D match, TRBD2 (7 bases). V gave up 5 bases and J gave up 2 bases, with 14 bases separating them. The CDR3 has 15 amino acids. In germline, CDR1 is SGHTA, CDR2 FQGTGA. The CDR3, as DNA: TGTGCCAGCAGCAGGGGGGGGAGGACCACAGATACGCAGTATTTT. Amino acids: CASSRGGRTTDTQYF.

This clonotype was seen only a few times. The V call is TRBV29-1, the J call TRBJ2-3; 10 bases match TRBD2. CDR1 is SQVTM, CDR2 ANQGSEA, per germline. Trimming removed 5 bases from V and 0 bases from J; junction bases left unmatched: 8. The CDR3 loop spans 16 amino acids. CDR3: CSVKRLAGESTDTQYF. The DNA of the CDR3 is TGCAGCGTTAAGCGGCTAGCGGGGGAGAGCACAGATACGCAGTATTTT.

This rearrangement joins TRBV28 to TRBJ2-3; 9 bases line up with TRBD2. CDR1 and CDR2 (germline): MDHEN, SYDVKM. The CDR3 totals 15 residues. J lost 4 bases, V lost 8 bases, and 10 bases had no gene match. CDR3 amino acids: CASVSFAGGPDTQYF. Here the CDR3 DNA reads TGTGCCAGCGTAAGTTTCGCGGGAGGGCCAGATACGCAGTATTTT.

This clonotype has just a few counts. The chain uses TRBV19 and TRBJ2-3; no firm D call. The CDR3 consists of 14 residues. V was clipped by 2 bases and J by 0 bases, with 6 bases between them. The germline gives CDR1 LNHDA, CDR2 SQIVND (reference sequence). The DNA for the CDR3 is TGTGCCAGTAGTATAACCGCTAGCACAGATACGCAGTATTTT. Translating gives CASSITASTDTQYF.

This rearrangement joins TRBV5-4 to TRBJ2-7; 9 positions agree with TRBD1. Germline values: CDR1 SGHNT, CDR2 YYREEE (reference sequence). This CDR3 is 15 amino acids long. After removal of 4 bases from V and 3 bases from J, the junction contained 8 bases not matched to a gene. The CDR3 bases are TGTGCCAGCAGCCTCGGACAGGGGACCTTCTACGAGCAGTACTTC. Protein product: CASSLGQGTFYEQYF.

V and J are TRBV18 and TRBJ2-3; D perhaps matches TRBD2 (5 bases). The germline V gene encodes CDR1 KGHSH and CDR2 LQKENI. The CDR3 has 14 amino acids. V gave up 6 bases and J gave up 5 bases, with 15 bases separating them. DNA of the CDR3: TGTGCCAGCTCCCCTCTGGACTCTCAAGATACGCAGTATTTT. Its translation: CASSPLDSQDTQYF. Complete variable domain (other parts from reference TRBV18 and TRBJ2-3): NAGVMQNPRHLVRRRGQEARLRCSPMKGHSHVYWYRQLPEEGLKFMVYLQKENIIDESGMPKERFSAEFPKEGPSILRIQQVVRGDSAAYFCASSPLDSQDTQYFGPGTRLTVL.

This clonotype was observed a few times. This rearrangement joins TRBV11-2 to TRBJ2-1; D not resolved. The V and J ends lost 3 bases and 5 bases respectively, with 8 bases between them. CDR1 SGHAT and CDR2 FQNNGV come from the germline V gene. The CDR3 is made up of 13 amino acids. The CDR3 here is CASSLGGDNEQFF. DNA of the CDR3: TGTGCCAGCAGCTTGGGTGGGGACAATGAGCAGTTCTTC. Filled out from reference TRBV11-2 and TRBJ2-1, the complete variable domain reads EAGVAQSPRYKIIEKRQSVAFWCNPISGHATLYWYQQILGQGPKLLIQFQNNGVVDDSQLPKDRFSAERLKGVDSTLKIQPAKLEDSAVYLCASSLGGDNEQFFGPGTRLTVL.

The chain is built from TRBV12-3 or TRBV12-4 and TRBJ1-2, with 12 positions matching TRBD1. The CDR3 sequence is 13 residues long. The V gene end was trimmed by 5 bases and the J gene end by 12 bases; junction bases not matched to a gene: 7. The CDR3 sequence is CASSPPGQGAHTF. CDR3 DNA: TGTGCCAGCAGTCCTCCGGGACAGGGGGCCCACACCTTC.

This clonotype was observed a few times. The chain carries TRBV29-1 and TRBJ2-1; 13 bases are a match to TRBD2. V gave up 4 bases and J gave up 9 bases; unmatched junction bases: 9. CDR1 is SQVTM, CDR2 ANQGSEA, per germline. There are 15 residues in the CDR3. As DNA, the CDR3 is TGCAGCGTTGTAACTAGCGGGAGGGCCGATGGTGAGCAGTTCTTC. It codes for CSVVTSGRADGEQFF.

This sequence joins TRBV7-2 and TRBJ2-7; TRBD1 agrees at 9 bases. J lost 0 bases, V lost 5 bases, and 5 bases had no gene match. The germline gives CDR1 SGHTA, CDR2 FQGNSA. The CDR3 consists of 15 residues. The CDR3 nucleotides are TGTGCCAGCAGCCAAGACAGGGGGTCCTCCTACGAGCAGTACTTC. Its translation is CASSQDRGSSYEQYF.

This clonotype occurred a few times. The DNA of the CDR3 is TGCGCCAGCAGCTGGCCAGCGACGGGAGGGTTCAATGAGCAGTTCTTC. Protein sequence: CASSWPATGGFNEQFF. The chain joins TRBV5-1 to TRBJ2-1; TRBD2 matches 8 bases. V shed 3 bases and J 6 bases; nucleotides not matched to a gene: 11. The CDR3 consists of 16 residues. CDR1 is SGHRS and CDR2 is YFSETQ in the germline V gene.

This chain uses TRBV4-2 with TRBJ2-3; TRBD2 agrees at 11 bases. Germline values: CDR1 LGHNA, CDR2 YNFKEQ. The CDR3 runs 19 residues. The junction had 11 bases not matched to a gene; V was cut back by 1 base and J by 2 bases. This CDR3 reads CASSQVRGLAVAHTDTQYF. DNA of the CDR3: TGTGCCAGCAGCCAAGTTCGGGGACTAGCGGTTGCCCACACAGATACGCAGTATTTT.

This sequence joins TRBV19 and TRBJ2-1, with D maybe TRBD2 (6 bases). The V and J ends lost 7 bases and 8 bases respectively, with 24 bases between them. There are 16 residues in the CDR3. Germline V gene data show CDR1 as LNHDA and CDR2 as SQIVND (reference sequence). CDR3 sequence (DNA): TGTGCCAGTATTAAGGACCGCGGGACGACTCGCGATGAGCAGTTCTTC. Protein product: CASIKDRGTTRDEQFF. The full variable domain, its missing parts supplied by reference TRBV19 and TRBJ2-1, is DGGITQSPKYLFRKEGQNVTLSCEQNLNHDAMYWYRQDPGQGLRLIYYSQIVNDFQKGDIAEGYSVSREKKESFPLTVTSAQKNPTAFYLCASIKDRGTTRDEQFFGPGTRLTVL.

The chain couples TRBV7-8 to TRBJ2-1; 7 bases match TRBD2. V was pared by 5 bases and J by 0 bases, with 7 bases of the junction left unmatched. This CDR3 contains 16 residues. CDR1 and CDR2 from the germline V gene are SGHVS and FQNEAQ. The CDR3 loop reads CASSSRGSNSYNEQFF. The CDR3 nucleotides are TGTGCCAGCAGCAGCCGCGGGAGTAACTCCTACAATGAGCAGTTCTTC.

The V and J genes are TRBV14 and TRBJ1-1; no clear D gene. Germline V gene sequence: CDR1 SGHDN, CDR2 FVKESK. V dropped 1 base and J dropped 0 bases, with 18 bases sitting between them. The CDR3 sequence is 18 residues long. The CDR3 region has the DNA TGTGCCAGCAGCCAAGTCGCGGGATTTGGGCGCCTGAACACTGAAGCTTTCTTT. This sequence encodes CASSQVAGFGRLNTEAFF. The variable domain in full, with the rest retrieved from reference TRBV14 and TRBJ1-1, is EAGVTQFPSHSVIEKGQTVTLRCDPISGHDNLYWYRRVMGKEIKFLLHFVKESKQDESGMPNNRFLAERTGGTYSTLKVQPAELEDSGVYFCASSQVAGFGRLNTEAFFGQGTRLTVV.

The V gene is TRBV14, the J gene TRBJ1-6; D is unclear. The germline V gene encodes CDR1 SGHDN and CDR2 FVKESK. Trimming stripped 1 base from V and 0 bases from J, with 10 bases between. This CDR3 has 17 residues. The CDR3 sequence: CASSQGPRSSYNSPLHF. CDR3 DNA sequence: TGTGCCAGCAGCCAAGGTCCGCGGAGCTCCTATAATTCACCCCTCCACTTT.

The V gene is TRBV14, the J gene TRBJ2-1, with 10 bases matching TRBD2. This CDR3 spans 14 amino acids. CDR1 is SGHDN, CDR2 FVKESK, per germline. Trimming at V came to 4 bases and at J to 6 bases, leaving 3 bases not matched to a gene. CDR3 DNA sequence: TGTGCCAGCAGCCTGACTAGCGGGCTCAATGAGCAGTTCTTC. This encodes CASSLTSGLNEQFF.

This clonotype was seen once. The chain recombines TRBV7-6 with TRBJ2-2; D not resolved. V lost 1 base and J lost 6, with 9 bases in between. This CDR3 has 14 amino acids. From germline, CDR1 is SGHVS and CDR2 FNYEAQ. CDR3 DNA sequence: TGTGCCAGCAGCTTAGATCGGGTCTCCGGGGAGCTGTTTTTT. Residues: CASSLDRVSGELFF.

The CDR3 nucleotides are TGTGCCAGCAGCTTGGATGGGACTAGCGACAATACGCAGTATTTT. Protein sequence: CASSLDGTSDNTQYF. The rearrangement links TRBV5-4 to TRBJ2-3; 10 positions agree with TRBD2. Germline-derived CDR1 and CDR2 are SGHNT and YYREEE (reference sequence). The CDR3 is 15 amino acids. V trimming: 0 bases; J trimming: 7 bases; junction bases outside the gene matches: 5.

The chain is built from TRBV29-1 and TRBJ2-3; D call uncertain. Per germline, CDR1 SQVTM and CDR2 ANQGSEA. The length of the CDR3 is 13 residues. V lost 4 bases, J lost 5 bases, and 13 bases lay in between. CDR3 coding DNA: TGCAGCGTTGTGGGAAGCATCGGAGATACGCAGTATTTT. Its translation is CSVVGSIGDTQYF.